This T cell receptor (beta chain) was captured by sequencing in a study of cytomegalovirus exposure and HLA in healthy donors. A word on this clone: The antigen remains undetermined.

This CDR3 has 16 amino acids. In germline, CDR1 is SNHLY, CDR2 FYNNEI. Germline trimming cut 6 bases from V and 1 base from J; bases unmatched to any gene: 9. Primers: 60 Vbeta forward and 13 Jbeta reverse. TCRdb keeps only in-frame clones here, not all; method: immunoSEQ multiplex PCR. Here the sample spans fewer than 200,000 clones, about 82% being singletons. Broader study findings: According to the study, 180 or so TCR beta chains were cytomegalovirus-associated. It was shown in a later analysis that HLA-associated TCR beta chains were more clonally expanded than other, equally common chains.

The rearrangement uses TRBV2 and TRBJ2-3; 8 bases match TRBD1. What was sequenced was PBMCs. This sequence was found in a female donor in good health and CMV-seronegative. CDR3 sequence (DNA): TGTGCCAGCAGGTTCACCGGGACAGGCCGCACAGATACGCAGTATTTT. Translation gives CASRFTGTGRTDTQYF.